The 10 T cell receptor beta chains presented below share a single source sample, sequenced in a study of cytomegalovirus exposure and HLA in healthy donors. This PCR relied on a set of 60 Vbeta primers and 13 Jbeta primers. Clones were sequenced by immunoSEQ multiplex PCR, and TCRdb holds only the in-frame ones, with some missing. The sample consists of about 140,000 clones, approximately 80% of them appearing once. The sample consisted of PBMCs. The source of these receptors is a woman aged 45-60 years in good health and CMV-seropositive.

This clone was seen just once. The chain is built from TRBV6-5 and TRBJ2-4; 7 nucleotides align to TRBD2. CDR3 length: 13 residues. V shed 6 bases, J shed 9 bases, and the junction held 8 bases outside the gene matches. Germline CDR1 is MNHEY and CDR2 is SVGAGI. The chain's CDR3 is CASSFGLESIQYF. CDR3 coding DNA: TGTGCCAGCAGCTTCGGACTAGAGAGCATTCAGTACTTC.

The V call is TRBV19, the J call TRBJ1-4, with a weak D call TRBD1 (5 bases). The V end was cut by 7 bases, the J end by 5 bases, with 20 bases between. The CDR3 is 16 amino acids. Per the germline V gene, CDR1 is LNHDA and CDR2 is SQIVND (reference sequence). The CDR3 spells CASTDPGQASNEKLFF. The CDR3 DNA sequence: TGTGCCAGTACCGACCCCGGACAAGCCTCGAATGAAAAACTGTTTTTT. Full variable domain (rest looked up from reference TRBV19 and TRBJ1-4): DGGITQSPKYLFRKEGQNVTLSCEQNLNHDAMYWYRQDPGQGLRLIYYSQIVNDFQKGDIAEGYSVSREKKESFPLTVTSAQKNPTAFYLCASTDPGQASNEKLFFGSGTQLSVL.

The chain joins TRBV5-1 to TRBJ1-5, with D possibly being TRBD1 (5 bases). Germline CDR1 SGHRS, CDR2 YFSETQ. The CDR3 is 15 amino acids. V was clipped by 0 bases and J by 2 bases, with 9 bases between them. The CDR3 loop reads CASSLAGGGNQPQHF. The CDR3 DNA follows: TGCGCCAGCAGCTTGGCCGGGGGGGGCAATCAGCCCCAGCATTTT.

The genes are TRBV10-3 and TRBJ2-4; TRBD1 might be the D (6 bases). The germline CDR1 and CDR2 sequences are ENHRY and SYGVKD. The CDR3 spans 17 residues. With 4 bases removed from V and 0 bases from J, the gap between germline ends came to 16 bases. The CDR3 here is CAISAGPGEIAKNIQYF. Written as DNA, the CDR3 is TGTGCCATCAGTGCTGGACCAGGGGAAATAGCCAAAAACATTCAGTACTTC.

This clone appeared a few times. This rearrangement joins TRBV6-5 to TRBJ2-5, with a weak D call TRBD1 (5 bases). Trimming removed 2 bases from V and 5 bases from J, with 9 bases in between. CDR1 MNHEY and CDR2 SVGAGI come from the germline V gene. The length of the CDR3 is 13 residues. The CDR3 here is CASSYQGVETQYF. The CDR3 coding sequence is TGTGCCAGCAGTTACCAGGGTGTGGAGACCCAGTACTTC.

The chain uses TRBV15 and TRBJ2-5, with 12 bases matching TRBD2. The V gene's germline CDR1 is LNHNV and CDR2 YYDKDF (reference sequence). This CDR3 comprises 15 residues. With 1 base clipped from V and 3 bases from J, the junction kept 0 bases outside the gene matches. This CDR3 reads CATSRGTSGEETQYF. DNA for the CDR3: TGTGCCACCAGCAGAGGGACTAGCGGGGAAGAGACCCAGTACTTC.

In nucleotides, the CDR3 is TGTGCCAGCAGCAACGGGGGGAGCTCCTACAATGAGCAGTTCTTC. As protein: CASSNGGSSYNEQFF. The J gene is TRBJ2-1, the V gene TRBV14; 7 nucleotides agree with TRBD2. Germline CDR1 and CDR2: SGHDN and FVKESK. This CDR3 has 15 residues. Trimming took 5 bases from V and 0 from J; bases not matched to a gene: 4.

J is TRBJ2-7 and V is TRBV27, with D hard to call. Trimming took off 5 bases at V and 4 bases at J, with 12 bases between the two ends. Germline V gene data show CDR1 as MNHEY and CDR2 as SMNVEV (reference sequence). The CDR3 consists of 13 residues. The CDR3 nucleotides read TGTGCCAGCAGTCGCCCGGGTCTTTACGAGCAGTACTTC. This encodes CASSRPGLYEQYF.

The rearrangement uses TRBV30 and TRBJ2-3; D may be TRBD1 (5 bases). The CDR3 covers 13 residues. The germline V and J ends were trimmed by 5 bases and 3 bases, with 12 bases remaining between them. CDR1 and CDR2 (germline): GTSNPN, SVGIG (reference sequence). CDR3 sequence: CAWQGIGTDTQYF. The DNA for the CDR3 is TGTGCCTGGCAGGGAATTGGGACAGATACGCAGTATTTT.

V is TRBV4-1 and J is TRBJ2-7; perhaps TRBD2 as D (5 bases). V gave up 3 bases and J gave up 3 bases, with 12 bases separating them. CDR1 MGHRA and CDR2 YSYEKL come from the germline V gene. This CDR3 is 14 amino acids long. CDR3 sequence: CASSQPTRVYEQYF. CDR3 sequence (DNA): TGCGCCAGCAGCCAGCCTACGAGGGTCTACGAGCAGTACTTC.